This T cell receptor (beta chain) was obtained from a study of blood T cell repertoires in COVID-19. About the study: Samples of COVID-19 (acute and convalescent) were obtained from the United States, Italy and Spain.

Under the authors' procedure: Quantification of nucleated cells was approximated via reference gene primer amplification. Profiled with immunoSEQ multiplex PCR; TCRdb holds only in-frame clones, not every one. Clone size and the V and J calls come from that table; the DNA yielded D and trimming. The sample shows fewer than 300,000 clones, approximately 87% of them seen only once. Germline V gene lookup returns CDR1 SNHLY and CDR2 FYNNEI. The CDR3 consists of 16 residues. The ends lost 2 bases at V and 1 base at J; junction bases unmatched: 7. The table lists this clone with a count of one. The source material was peripheral blood. This sequence originates from a woman between 40 and 50 years old who had recovered from COVID-19. J is TRBJ2-7 and V is TRBV2, with 8 bases matching TRBD2. The CDR3 DNA is TGTGCCAGCAGTGAATCGGCGGGGGGAGGATCCTACGAGCAGTACTTC. Translation gives CASSESAGGGSYEQYF.